This note documents a single T cell receptor (beta chain) sequence. The antigen is unknown. Amplification of TCR beta CDR3 regions used RNA as the template. The HTBI primer set drove a first-round RT-PCR of the TCR CDR3. TCRdb processed the multiplex PCR reads anew with MiXCR; each CDR3 protein has one entry. The sample includes about 640,000 distinct CDR3 sequences, about 14% of them seen just once. The record originates from a study of T cells in Graves' hyperthyroidism and ophthalmopathy. Study conclusions and caveats: Ophthalmopathy could be told apart from stable hyperthyroidism with a 13 V-J model.

J was trimmed by 7 bases and V by 1 base; bases with no gene match: 14. This CDR3 region has 17 residues. Germline V lookup: CDR1 MGHRA, CDR2 YSYEKL. Material for sequencing was blood. The V call is TRBV4-1, the J call TRBJ2-7; 9 bases line up with TRBD2. The receptor was isolated from a woman between 45 and 60 years old with Graves' ophthalmopathy. The CDR3 reads CASSQGAEIAGEREQYF. CDR3 in DNA: TGCGCCAGCAGCCAAGGGGCTGAGATAGCGGGAGAGCGGGAGCAGTACTTC.